This T cell receptor beta chain comes out of a study of OX40 agonist ivuxolimab in advanced cancers. Findings and caveats of the study: In the 0.1 to 3.0 mg/kg range, CD4+ and CD8+ blood T cells had expanded clonally by week 6.

The assay was immunoSEQ multiplex PCR, and TCRdb's table has in-frame clones only and misses some. The sample holds under 80,000 clones; roughly 80% are singletons and the top ten take 1.1%. Concerning this clone itself: What it binds is unknown.

Blood was sampled at baseline, cycle 4 day 1, and cycle 7 day 1. The sample in question was CD4+ or CD8+ T cells sorted from blood, obtained in a trial of the OX40 agonist ivuxolimab. The sequence was collected from an adult with an advanced solid tumor such as melanoma, head and neck, liver or kidney cancer.

The CDR3 region has the DNA TGTGCCAGCAGTTATCGACAGGGACAAGAGACCCAGTACTTC. It codes for CASSYRQGQETQYF. V usage is TRBV6-5 and J usage is TRBJ2-5; 7 nucleotides align to TRBD1. CDR3 length: 14 amino acids. Trimming at V came to 3 bases and at J to 2 bases, leaving 3 bases not matched to a gene. Germline CDR1 reads MNHEY; CDR2 reads SVGAGI.